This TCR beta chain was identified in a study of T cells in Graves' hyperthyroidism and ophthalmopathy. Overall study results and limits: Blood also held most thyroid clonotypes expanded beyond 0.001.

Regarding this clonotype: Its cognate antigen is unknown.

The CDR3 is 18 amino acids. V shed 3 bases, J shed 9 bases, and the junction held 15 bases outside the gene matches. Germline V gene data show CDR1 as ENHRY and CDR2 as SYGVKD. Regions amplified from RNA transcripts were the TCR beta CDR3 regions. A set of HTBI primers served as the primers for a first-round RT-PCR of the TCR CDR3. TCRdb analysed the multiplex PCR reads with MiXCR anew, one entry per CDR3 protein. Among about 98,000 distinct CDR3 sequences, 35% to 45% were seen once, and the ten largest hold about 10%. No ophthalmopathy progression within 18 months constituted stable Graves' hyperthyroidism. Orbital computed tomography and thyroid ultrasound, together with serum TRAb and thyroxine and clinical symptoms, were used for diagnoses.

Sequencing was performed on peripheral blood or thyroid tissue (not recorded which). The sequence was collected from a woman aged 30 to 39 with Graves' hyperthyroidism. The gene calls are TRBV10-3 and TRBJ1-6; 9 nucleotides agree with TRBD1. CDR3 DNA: TGTGCCATCAGTGAAGTGGTGGGGGGACAGGGTGACGGTTCACCCCTCCACTTT. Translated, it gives CAISEVVGGQGDGSPLHF.